There are a few counts of the clone carrying this TCR beta chain. Its antigen remains unknown. It was RNA transcripts that yielded the amplified TCR beta CDR3 regions. An initial round of RT-PCR targeting the TCR CDR3 relied on the HTBI primer set. Each CDR3 protein gets one entry after TCRdb re-called the multiplex PCR reads with MiXCR. This sample yields about 570,000 distinct CDR3 sequences, of which 14% are seen a single time; approximately 15% belongs to the top ten. Stable Graves' hyperthyroidism denoted no ophthalmopathy progression over 18 months. Those with hyperthyroidism were 18 to 65 years old, newly diagnosed, and ill for under 2 months. These data come from a study of T cells in Graves' hyperthyroidism and ophthalmopathy. Study conclusions and caveats: Most thyroid clonotypes that were expanded above 0.001 also turned up in blood.

This CDR3 is built from 17 residues. Germline V CDR1 and CDR2: MGHRA, YSYEKL. Trimming stripped 0 bases from V and 0 bases from J, with 13 bases between. Sample: blood. The chain recombines TRBV4-1 with TRBJ2-3, with TRBD2 as a possible D gene (5 bases). The origin of this receptor is a middle-aged woman with Graves' hyperthyroidism. The CDR3 here is CASSQDDVGGSTDTQYF. The CDR3 nucleotides are TGCGCCAGCAGCCAAGATGACGTTGGCGGGAGCACAGATACGCAGTATTTT.